The 13 T cell receptor beta chains below come from one sample, sequenced in a study of blood T cell repertoires in COVID-19. The repertoire was sequenced with immunoSEQ multiplex PCR; TCRdb's copy has only in-frame clones and lacks some. The sample lists approximately 450,000 clones, roughly 87% occurring once. Sequencing was carried out using PBMCs or T cells enriched from blood (not recorded which). The receptors derive from a woman aged 18-35 years with acute COVID-19.

The gene calls are TRBV4-1 and TRBJ2-7, with 12 bases aligning to TRBD2. V was clipped by 4 bases and J by 5 bases; unmatched bases: 12. Germline CDR1 and CDR2: MGHRA and YSYEKL. This CDR3 contains 17 residues. This CDR3 reads CASSPRLAGVIGHEQYF. CDR3 DNA: TGCGCCAGCAGCCCTAGACTAGCGGGAGTCATTGGCCACGAGCAGTACTTC.

There are a few counts of this clone. The genes are TRBV5-6 and TRBJ1-1; no firm D call. The germline V and J ends were trimmed by 7 bases and 0 bases, with 16 bases remaining between them. Germline CDR1 and CDR2: SGHDT and YYEEEE. The CDR3 runs to 15 residues. Here the CDR3 DNA reads TGTGCCAGCGAAGCACAGCCCCCCATGAACACTGAAGCTTTCTTT. Its translation: CASEAQPPMNTEAFF.

J is TRBJ1-5 and V is TRBV19, with D possibly matching TRBD1 (6 bases). V dropped 6 bases and J dropped 4 bases, with 10 bases sitting between them. The CDR3 is 13 amino acids. Germline V CDR1 and CDR2: LNHDA, SQIVND (reference sequence). The CDR3 spells CASSRTDNQPQHF. CDR3 sequence (DNA): TGTGCCAGTAGCAGGACAGATAATCAGCCCCAGCATTTT.

The chain couples TRBV29-1 to TRBJ2-6; D call uncertain. The V end lost 2 bases, the J end lost 4 bases, and 9 bases lay between the germline ends. CDR3 length: 14 amino acids. The germline CDR1 and CDR2 sequences are SQVTM and ANQGSEA. The CDR3 bases are TGCAGCGTTGAACCCCTAACGGGGGCCAACGTCCTGACTTTC. Translated: CSVEPLTGANVLTF.

This clone occurred a few times. The gene calls are TRBV7-2 and TRBJ1-5, with a possible D match to TRBD1 (5 bases). Per the germline V gene, CDR1 is SGHTA and CDR2 is FQGNSA. CDR3 length equals 19 residues. Trimming removed 5 bases from V and 0 bases from J, with 23 bases in between. This CDR3 reads CASSHPEDTDFYSNQPQHF. CDR3 bases: TGTGCCAGCAGCCACCCCGAGGACACCGATTTTTATAGCAATCAGCCCCAGCATTTT.

This chain joins TRBV18 and TRBJ2-2, with 8 bases lining up with TRBD2. The CDR3 has 15 amino acids. Looked up from germline, CDR1 is KGHSH and CDR2 is LQKENI. V lost 1 base, J lost 6 bases, and 4 bases stayed unmatched. The DNA of the CDR3 is TGTGCCAGCTCACCACGCGTCGGGGGGGCCGGGGAGCTGTTTTTT. It yields the protein CASSPRVGGAGELFF.

Details on this clone: Different DNA sequences within this sample yield the same CDR3. The chain combines TRBV3-1 (or the pseudogene TRBV3-2) with TRBJ2-7; 12 nucleotides match TRBD1. In germline, CDR1 is LGHDT, CDR2 YNNKEL (reference sequence). CDR3 length equals 14 residues. J gave up 7 bases and V 3 bases, and 4 bases lay outside the gene matches. The CDR3 bases are TGTGCCAGCAGCCAGGGACAGGGGGCGGGGGAGCAGTACTTC. Its translation is CASSQGQGAGEQYF.

The rearrangement links TRBV5-5 to TRBJ1-2, with a weak D call TRBD1 (5 bases). Trimming removed 0 bases at V and 8 bases at J, with 14 bases between. CDR1 and CDR2 from the germline V gene are SGHKS and YYEKEE (reference sequence). CDR3 length equals 14 residues. This CDR3 is CASSLGQGFYGYTF. The DNA for the CDR3 is TGTGCCAGCAGCTTGGGGCAGGGCTTTTACGGCTACACCTTC.

There are a few counts of this clone. The chain carries TRBV6-5 and TRBJ1-1; D is possibly TRBD1 (5 bases). V lost 4 bases and J 4 bases, leaving 16 bases between the germline ends. The CDR3 is 15 amino acids. CDR1 and CDR2 (germline): MNHEY, SVGAGI. CDR3 region: CASSSLDTTFTEAFF. CDR3 nucleotides: TGTGCCAGCAGTTCCTTGGACACCACCTTCACTGAAGCTTTCTTT.

The chain couples TRBV19 to TRBJ2-7; 9 positions match TRBD1. From germline, CDR1 is LNHDA and CDR2 SQIVND (reference sequence). The CDR3 consists of 20 residues. V lost 9 bases and J lost 3; bases outside the gene matches: 27. CDR3 in DNA: TGTGCCAGGACTAATCCGGGACAGGGCGTGAGGAGGGGTAAGCACTACGAGCAGTACTTC. Amino acids: CARTNPGQGVRRGKHYEQYF.

About this clone itself: At one of its ends the junction is not consistent with the germline gene, which may arise from a read error. The J gene is TRBJ2-1, the V gene TRBV7-7; 9 nucleotides agree with TRBD2. There are 17 residues in the CDR3. Germline V gene sequence: CDR1 SSHAT, CDR2 FNYEAQ (reference sequence). The CDR3 DNA follows: TGTGCTAGCAGCTTAGCGAAGACTAGCGGCGTCTACAATGAGCAGTTCTTC. It translates to CASSLAKTSGVYNEQFF.

By share, this clone counts as large (0.1 to 1%). This chain connects TRBV5-5 to TRBJ2-7, with TRBD1 matching over 7 bases. This CDR3 comprises 14 residues. J was trimmed by 3 bases and V by 4 bases; bases with no gene match: 7. CDR1 is SGHKS and CDR2 is YYEKEE in the germline V gene (reference sequence). This CDR3 reads CASSLRTGYYEQYF. The DNA for the CDR3 is TGTGCCAGCAGCCTTCGGACAGGATACTACGAGCAGTACTTC.

V is TRBV15 and J is TRBJ2-7; D remains ambiguous. Per the germline V gene, CDR1 is LNHNV and CDR2 is YYDKDF (reference sequence). The CDR3 totals 14 residues. V lost 0 bases, J lost 2 bases, and 8 bases lay in between. CDR3 protein: CATSREFGAYEQYF. DNA of the CDR3: TGTGCCACCAGCAGAGAATTTGGAGCCTACGAGCAGTACTTC.